The 11 T cell receptor beta chains given below trace back to one sample, sequenced in a study of vaccination and CD4 T cells after COVID-19 (dated by TCRdb to between 2021 and 2022). Preparation of the library involved PCR. TCRdb shows the sequencer as Illumina iSeq 100. DNA from cultured CD4+ T cells underwent TCR sequencing with the Oncomine TCR Beta short-read assay at the Johns Hopkins FTIC core. The public reads were run again by TCRdb, first through fastp at Q25 and then through MiXCR, and only productive beta chains were kept. A single entry per CDR3 protein holds the most common genes and DNA from its merged rows. A total of roughly 3,600 distinct CDR3 sequences appear in this sample, about 15% of them only once. The ten largest clones add up to just under 20% of the sample. This specimen's treatment or condition label, interpreted: roughly 11-day PBMC culture with coronavirus spike peptide pools or control peptides (ViraFEST assay).

Antigen specificity for these receptors is unknown. Input material: CD4+ T cells from blood, cultured in vitro. The receptor source for this set is a human donor who had recovered from COVID-19.

The chain joins TRBV7-9 to TRBJ1-6, with no clear D. CDR3 length: 15 amino acids. V was shortened by 3 bases and J by 0 bases, with 6 bases between the two germline ends. CDR1 and CDR2 from the germline V gene are SEHNR and FQNEAQ (reference sequence). The CDR3 sequence is CASSLAGSYNSPLHF. The CDR3 coding sequence is TGTGCCAGCAGCTTGGCGGGCTCCTATAATTCACCCCTCCACTTT.

This clonotype was counted a few times. The V call is TRBV12-3 or TRBV12-4, the J call TRBJ2-7; tentative D call: TRBD2 (6 bases). The CDR3 spans 14 residues. Trimming pared 4 bases from V and 0 bases from J, leaving 10 bases between. Written as DNA, the CDR3 is TGTGCCAGCAGTTCGGCGGGGAGCTCCTACGAGCAGTACTTC. This gives the protein CASSSAGSSYEQYF.

This clonotype has a handful of counts. This chain joins TRBV7-9 and TRBJ1-1; tentative D call: TRBD1 (6 bases). Trimming removed 7 bases from V and 5 bases from J, with 23 bases in between. The CDR3 is made up of 16 amino acids. Germline V gene data show CDR1 as SEHNR and CDR2 as FQNEAQ (reference sequence). The CDR3 bases are TGTGCCAGCAACAACCCTACTGGGCGGGGGCGGACTGAAGCTTTCTTT. Translated: CASNNPTGRGRTEAFF.

The chain carries TRBV6-1 and TRBJ2-3; no clear D gene. CDR1 and CDR2 from the germline V gene are MNHNS and SASEGT. V was shortened by 3 bases and J by 1 base, with 2 bases between the two germline ends. The CDR3 loop spans 12 amino acids. Here the CDR3 DNA reads TGTGCCAGCAGTGACGGCACAGATACGCAGTATTTT. It codes for CASSDGTDTQYF.

This clonotype showed up just a few times. The V and J genes are TRBV6-2 or TRBV6-3 and TRBJ1-2; 7 nucleotides agree with TRBD1. Germline CDR1 reads MNHEY; CDR2 reads SVGEGT. This CDR3 region has 13 residues. The J segment lost 3 bases and the V segment lost 6 bases, leaving 4 bases of the junction unmatched. Here the CDR3 reads CASRPTGDYGYTF. The DNA of the CDR3 is TGTGCCAGCAGGCCCACAGGGGACTATGGCTACACCTTC.

This clonotype has just a few counts. The chain recombines TRBV4-1 with TRBJ1-1; D might be TRBD1 (5 bases). This CDR3 has 14 amino acids. V was cut by 6 bases and J by 1 base, with 12 bases left in between. Per the germline V gene, CDR1 is MGHRA and CDR2 is YSYEKL. The CDR3 DNA reads as TGCGCCAGCAGAGGGGTCTTGCGGAACACTGAAGCTTTCTTT. Protein: CASRGVLRNTEAFF.

This clonotype was seen more than once but under ten times. The rearrangement joins TRBV12-3 or TRBV12-4 to TRBJ1-1; a weak D match, TRBD1 (5 bases). V was cut by 6 bases and J by 4 bases, with 15 bases left in between. CDR3 size: 14 residues. The chain's CDR3 is CASSRGPTSTEAFF. The CDR3 DNA sequence: TGTGCCAGCAGCCGGGGACCGACCTCCACTGAAGCTTTCTTT.

Only a few counts were recorded for this clonotype. V usage is TRBV10-3 and J usage is TRBJ2-7; D is undetermined. The CDR3 totals 12 residues. V shed 3 bases and J shed 5 bases, with 8 bases lying between them. Germline V gene data show CDR1 as ENHRY and CDR2 as SYGVKD. The CDR3 region has the DNA TGTGCCATCAGTGACATCAGTGACGAGCAGTACTTC. Encoded protein: CAISDISDEQYF.

This clonotype is hyperexpanded within its sample. The chain links TRBV5-1 to TRBJ2-7; TRBD1 or TRBD2 may be the D gene (5 bases each). Germline-derived CDR1 and CDR2 are SGHRS and YFSETQ. V was shortened by 3 bases and J by 2 bases, with 12 bases between the two germline ends. The CDR3 is made up of 14 amino acids. CDR3 amino acids: CASSSSGPPYEQYF. The CDR3 DNA is TGCGCCAGCAGCTCCTCGGGACCGCCCTACGAGCAGTACTTC.

V and J are TRBV5-6 and TRBJ2-5; no definite D call. The V end was cut by 4 bases, the J end by 5 bases, with 18 bases between. Per the germline V gene, CDR1 is SGHDT and CDR2 is YYEEEE. The CDR3 has 15 amino acids. CDR3 sequence (DNA): TGTGCCAGCAGCCCGACGAGGTCCAATGGCGAGACCCAGTACTTC. It specifies CASSPTRSNGETQYF.

This clonotype was counted a few times. The gene calls are TRBV5-1 and TRBJ2-5; 7 bases match TRBD2. V lost 2 bases and J lost 5; bases outside the gene matches: 9. The CDR3 has 15 amino acids. The germline gives CDR1 SGHRS, CDR2 YFSETQ. CDR3 coding DNA: TGCGCCAGCAGCTTCCACCCGGGGGGAGGTGAGACCCAGTACTTC. Translating it yields CASSFHPGGGETQYF.